What follows are 12 T cell receptor beta chains derived from one specimen sequenced in a study of metastatic and nonmetastatic thyroid tumors. MiXCR re-clonotyped the PCR reads for TCRdb. Here the sample spans 35,000 to 50,000 clones, 15% to 20% being singletons. Among the patients, none had received any treatment before thyroid surgery. The sample was blood. These receptors all stem from a female donor with papillary thyroid cancer or a benign thyroid nodule (not recorded which). Some clones in this sample may be carry-over from other donors' samples.

The J gene is TRBJ1-1, the V gene TRBV6-1; 7 positions match TRBD1. The trim removed 7 bases at V and 4 bases at J, leaving 6 bases unmatched. Germline-derived CDR1 and CDR2 are MNHNS and SASEGT. The CDR3 totals 13 residues. In nucleotides, the CDR3 is TGTGCCAGCACCGGTACAGGGGTCACTGAAGCTTTCTTT. Protein sequence: CASTGTGVTEAFF.

This clone has a handful of counts. The genes are TRBV6-2 or TRBV6-3 and TRBJ2-3; 7 bases match TRBD2. Unmatched junction bases numbered 19, after V lost 6 bases and J lost 7 bases. The CDR3 extends over 17 amino acids. CDR1 is MNHEY and CDR2 is SVGEGT in the germline V gene. CDR3 residues: CASSTSLAVAVTYTQYF. CDR3 sequence (DNA): TGTGCCAGCAGCACCTCCCTAGCGGTAGCGGTGACATATACGCAGTATTTT.

This rearrangement joins TRBV7-9 to TRBJ2-7, with D possibly TRBD2 on 6 matching bases. There are 15 residues in the CDR3. V was shortened by 7 bases and J by 2 bases, with 18 bases between the two germline ends. In germline, CDR1 is SEHNR, CDR2 FQNEAQ (reference sequence). The CDR3 nucleotides are TGTGCCAGCACCCCTGCCGGGACTTGTGCCTACGAGCAGTACTTC. It is translated as CASTPAGTCAYEQYF.

Many counts were recorded for this clone. This may be a read error, as it is one base from a much larger clone. The chain has TRBV7-2 and TRBJ1-2; D not resolved. The V and J ends lost 5 bases and 4 bases respectively, with 17 bases between them. There are 15 residues in the CDR3. In germline, CDR1 is SGHTA, CDR2 FQGNSA. The CDR3 protein is CASSPTAWAGYGYTF. CDR3 in DNA: TGTGCCAGCAGCCCAACCGCGTGGGCAGGCTATGGCTACACCTTC.

Notes on this clone: This sequence may be a read error, since a much larger clone differs from it by one base. The CDR3 carries no conserved terminal phenylalanine or tryptophan, so it likely arises from a read error. This chain joins TRBV5-4 and TRBJ2-5; D is undetermined. Germline V gene lookup returns CDR1 SGHNT and CDR2 YYREEE (reference sequence). The CDR3 length is 13 residues. V lost 1 base and J 5 bases, leaving 9 bases between the germline ends. CDR3 coding DNA: TGTGCCAGCAGCTTGTTGATTGGGGAGACCCAGTACTTA. Translation: CASSLLIGETQYL.

The sample holds many counts of this clone. The rearrangement links TRBV7-9 to TRBJ2-7; D may be TRBD1 or TRBD2 (5 bases each). The V gene's germline CDR1 is SEHNR and CDR2 FQNEAQ (reference sequence). Trimming took 5 bases from V and 1 from J, leaving 12 bases between them. This CDR3 comprises 14 residues. The CDR3 sequence is CASSHRRQSYEQYF. CDR3 DNA sequence: TGTGCCAGCAGCCACAGGAGGCAATCCTACGAGCAGTACTTC. Combining the CDR3 with reference TRBV7-9 and TRBJ2-7 gives the whole variable domain DTGVSQNPRHKITKRGQNVTFRCDPISEHNRLYWYRQTLGQGPEFLTYFQNEAQLEKSRLLSDRFSAERPKGSFSTLEIQRTEQGDSAMYLCASSHRRQSYEQYFGPGTRLTVT.

This clone appeared many times. This sequence joins TRBV11-3 and TRBJ2-1; 9 nucleotides agree with TRBD2. Trimming removed 3 bases from V and 7 bases from J; junction bases left unmatched: 13. CDR1 and CDR2 (germline): SGHNT, YENEEA. CDR3 length: 17 amino acids. The CDR3 is CASSFRELAGRRNEQFF. The CDR3, as DNA: TGTGCCAGCAGCTTCCGAGAACTAGCGGGCCGCAGAAATGAGCAGTTCTTC.

This clone was seen a handful of times. A read error may be the cause here, since a much bigger clone is one base away. This sequence joins TRBV20-1 and TRBJ2-3, with D hard to call. The germline V gene has CDR1 DFQATT and CDR2 SNEGSKA (reference sequence). CDR3 length: 10 amino acids. The CDR3 sequence is CSFGFGTQYF. CDR3 coding DNA: TGCAGCTTTGGTTTTGGTACGCAGTATTTT.

The table lists this clone with many counts. This sequence joins TRBV28 and TRBJ1-4, with TRBD1 matching 8 bases. Germline trimming cut 3 bases from V and 8 bases from J; bases unmatched to any gene: 5. The germline V gene encodes CDR1 MDHEN and CDR2 SYDVKM. The CDR3 spans 14 residues. The CDR3 DNA reads TGTGCCAGCAGTTTTCAAGACAGGGGAGAAAAACTGTTTTTT. Residues: CASSFQDRGEKLFF.

This clone has ten or more counts. The CDR3 loop reads CSVGIGTGSYEQYF. The CDR3 coding sequence is TGCAGCGTTGGAATCGGGACAGGGTCGTACGAGCAGTACTTC. The chain couples TRBV29-1 to TRBJ2-7; 9 bases match TRBD1. This CDR3 has 14 residues. CDR1 is SQVTM, CDR2 ANQGSEA, per germline. After removal of 4 bases from V and 4 bases from J, the junction contained 8 bases not matched to a gene.

This clone was picked up many times. The chain joins TRBV20-1 to TRBJ2-7; tentative D call: TRBD2 (5 bases). V lost 0 bases to trimming and J lost 0 bases, with 18 bases between them. CDR1 and CDR2 from the germline V gene are DFQATT and SNEGSKA (reference sequence). The length of the CDR3 is 17 residues. CDR3 residues: CSARDPKSRLNSYEQYF. DNA for the CDR3: TGCAGTGCTAGAGATCCGAAATCTAGACTAAACTCCTACGAGCAGTACTTC.

The sample holds many counts of this clone. This sequence joins TRBV27 and TRBJ2-5, with 9 positions matching TRBD1. Germline V gene lookup returns CDR1 MNHEY and CDR2 SMNVEV (reference sequence). V shed 4 bases, J shed 5 bases, and the junction held 8 bases outside the gene matches. The CDR3 runs to 15 residues. Here the CDR3 DNA reads TGTGCCAGCAGTTCTCTGGGACAGGGAGGGGAGACCCAGTACTTC. Translating gives CASSSLGQGGETQYF.